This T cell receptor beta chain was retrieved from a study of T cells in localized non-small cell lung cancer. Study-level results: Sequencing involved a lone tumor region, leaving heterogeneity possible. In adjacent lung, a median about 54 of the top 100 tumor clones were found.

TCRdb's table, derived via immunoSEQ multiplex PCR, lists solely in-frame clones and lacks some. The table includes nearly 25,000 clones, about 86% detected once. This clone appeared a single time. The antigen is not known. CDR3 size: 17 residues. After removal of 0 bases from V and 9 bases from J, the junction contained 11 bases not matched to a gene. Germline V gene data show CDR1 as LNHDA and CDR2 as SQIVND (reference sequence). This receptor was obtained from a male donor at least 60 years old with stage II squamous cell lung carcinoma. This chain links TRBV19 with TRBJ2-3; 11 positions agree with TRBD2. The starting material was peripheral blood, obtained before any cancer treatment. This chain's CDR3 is CASSIELAGASTQTQYF. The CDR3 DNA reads TGTGCCAGTAGTATAGAACTAGCGGGGGCCTCAACCCAAACGCAGTATTTT. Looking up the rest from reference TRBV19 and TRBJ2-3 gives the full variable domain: DGGITQSPKYLFRKEGQNVTLSCEQNLNHDAMYWYRQDPGQGLRLIYYSQIVNDFQKGDIAEGYSVSREKKESFPLTVTSAQKNPTAFYLCASSIELAGASTQTQYFGPGTRLTVL.